This T cell receptor (beta chain) derives from a study of cytomegalovirus exposure and HLA in healthy donors. Turning to the study itself: An earlier analysis found some 100 million unique TCR beta sequences from around 180 million T cells. Overall study results and limits: Among TCR sequences, most were rare, though some public TCRs appeared in many donors. Common viral pathogens seemed, in a later analysis, to connect with several of the most significant clusters.

A note on this clone: Antigen: not known.

The V segment lost 2 bases and the J segment 0 bases; nucleotides outside the gene matches: 5. This CDR3 comprises 17 residues. CDR1 and CDR2 (germline): ENHRY, SYGVKD. The study ran its PCR with 60 Vbeta and 13 Jbeta primers. Some clones are missing from TCRdb's copy, which holds only in-frame ones; the method was immunoSEQ multiplex PCR. The record lists roughly 80,000 clones, of which the ten most abundant hold roughly 13%. Sequenced input: PBMCs. This rearrangement joins TRBV10-3 to TRBJ2-1; 9 bases agree with TRBD2. The sequence came from a man aged 50-60 years in good health and CMV-seropositive. The CDR3 protein is CAISEPTSGSSYNEQFF. For the CDR3, the DNA is TGTGCCATCAGTGAGCCGACTAGCGGAAGCTCCTACAATGAGCAGTTCTTC.